This T cell receptor (beta chain) stems from a study of Ad26.COV2.S vaccination and SARS-CoV-2 variants. The CDR3 sequence is 15 residues long. Looked up from germline, CDR1 is DFQATT and CDR2 is SNEGSKA (reference sequence). V was clipped by 3 bases and J by 4 bases; unmatched bases: 11. Specified treatment: roughly 18 received Ad26.COV2.S at low or high dose, single or two shots; several received placebo; per-sample allocation not given. The study sampled participants on day 63 after the first vaccine or placebo injection. Repertoires were generated with immunoSEQ multiplex PCR, while TCRdb's copy carries only in-frame clones and drops some. Of about 400,000 clones in the sample, 83% were seen once.

The TCR comes from a person between 18 and 60 years old who received the Ad26.COV2.S COVID-19 vaccine or a placebo. Material: peripheral blood, obtained in a trial of Ad26.COV2.S vaccine versus placebo. V is TRBV20-1 and J is TRBJ1-2; 7 bases fit TRBD1. CDR3 residues: CSASRAGGTPYGYTF. The CDR3 DNA is TGCAGTGCTAGTCGGGCAGGGGGTACCCCCTATGGCTACACCTTC.